This TCR beta chain was sequenced in a study of cytomegalovirus exposure and HLA in healthy donors. Study information: For the 300 to 450 genotyped donors, roughly 81% fell within the Caucasian-associated ancestry cluster.

Researchers ran the PCR with 60 Vbeta and 13 Jbeta primers. TCRdb's copy holds only in-frame clones and misses some; the assay was immunoSEQ multiplex PCR. The repertoire holds about 180,000 clones, with just over 75% as singletons. General study points: Overall, roughly 170 TCR beta chains were annotated as cytomegalovirus-associated. TCR beta sequences reportedly predicted most subjects' HLA-A and HLA-B alleles accurately. HLA alleles were associated with 15,000 to 20,000 TCR beta sequences in a later analysis at 0.05 false discovery rate.

Note on this clone: Its antigen is undetermined.

The germline gives CDR1 KGHSH, CDR2 LQKENI. The length of the CDR3 is 14 residues. Trimming took 3 bases from V and 7 from J; bases not matched to a gene: 6. The sample consisted of PBMCs. This sequence was found in a woman aged 60-75 years in good health and CMV-seropositive. This chain joins TRBV18 and TRBJ1-1; 9 bases fit TRBD1. The CDR3 sequence: CASSPGQGRGEAFF. Written as DNA, the CDR3 is TGTGCCAGCTCACCGGGACAGGGTAGGGGTGAAGCTTTCTTT.